This section outlines one T cell receptor (beta chain) sequence together with its context. These data belong to a study of blood T cell repertoires in COVID-19. About the study: COVID-19 samples, acute and convalescent, were from the United States, Italy and Spain. T cells, B-cell-depleted T cells, or PBMCs supplied cDNA or gDNA.

Authors' analysis steps: Estimation of nucleated cell counts relied on the amplification of reference gene primers. Some clones are missing from TCRdb's copy, which holds only in-frame ones; the method was immunoSEQ multiplex PCR. V, J and clone size are taken as reported in that table, and D and trimming were inferred from the DNA itself. This table has about 81,000 clones, roughly 90% appearing once. This CDR3 is 16 amino acids long. CDR1 and CDR2 (germline): MNHEY, SVGEGT. Trimming at V came to 6 bases and at J to 6 bases, leaving 14 bases not matched to a gene. V usage is TRBV6-2 or TRBV6-3 and J usage is TRBJ1-1; TRBD1 matches at 9 bases. The TCR was taken from a man in his 70s with acute or convalescent COVID-19. Material for sequencing was peripheral blood. CDR3 in amino acids: CASSRATGQGVSEAFF. In nucleotides, the CDR3 is TGTGCCAGCAGCCGCGCTACGGGACAGGGTGTATCTGAAGCTTTCTTT.